These 2 T cell receptor beta chains were all obtained from the same sample, sequenced in a study of CD8+ T cells in alopecia areata (dated by TCRdb to 2016 to 2018). The time point label here, explained by the study, means: baseline before oral tofacitinib. The library was built by means of the immunoSEQ multiplex PCR assay. RNA was extracted from all samples and reverse transcribed into cDNA, which served as template for TCR sequencing. Sourced from immuneACCESS, this table was stored by TCRdb with only in-frame sequences that have V and J called. A share of the clones is absent; for the studies checked, an unresolved V gene accounts for under half, and the remainder has no known explanation. The table for this sample lists 170,000 or so clones; 59% of them were counted only once. The ten most abundant clones make up roughly 14% of the sample. The material sequenced was CD4+ T cells sorted from blood, taken at week 0. The source of these receptors is a human donor with alopecia areata.

Only a few counts were recorded for this clone. This chain connects TRBV29-1 to TRBJ2-5; the D is unclear. Germline CDR1 reads SQVTM; CDR2 reads ANQGSEA. V dropped 3 bases and J dropped 2 bases, with 7 bases sitting between them. CDR3 length: 12 residues. CDR3 DNA sequence: TGCAGCGTTGATAGCAGGCAAGAGACCCAGTACTTC. Its protein is CSVDSRQETQYF. Together with reference TRBV29-1 and TRBJ2-5, the CDR3 gives the full variable domain: SAVISQKPSRDICQRGTSLTIQCQVDSQVTMMFWYRQQPGQSLTLIATANQGSEATYESGFVIDKFPISRPNLTFSTLTVSNMSPEDSSIYLCSVDSRQETQYFGPGTRLLVL.

V is TRBV2 and J is TRBJ2-2, with 12 bases identical to TRBD1. Trimming at V came to 5 bases and at J to 6 bases, leaving 7 bases not matched to a gene. The CDR3 contains 16 residues. Germline V gene lookup returns CDR1 SNHLY and CDR2 FYNNEI. This CDR3 is CASSNPGQGAAGELFF. As DNA, the CDR3 is TGTGCCAGCAGTAATCCGGGACAGGGGGCCGCCGGGGAGCTGTTTTTT.